The TCR beta chain described here comes from a study of PD-L1 blockade in urothelial cancer (TCRdb year 2017). Broadly, across the study: All patients started therapy in about 2014 and received atezolizumab 1,200 mg intravenously every 3 weeks. Blood samples gave a median of roughly 150,000 T cells and tens of thousands of unique TCRs, with a median clonality of 0.080. In the same patients, pretreatment tumors underwent whole exome sequencing and RNA sequencing in addition to TCR sequencing. Somatic, immune and clinical correlates of response to PD-L1 blockade with atezolizumab in urothelial cancer were the focus of an exploratory multi-omic analysis. About nine tenths of the roughly 30 patients were males with bladder-origin urothelial cancer, and about 60% of the 29 reported a prior smoking history. Durable clinical benefit was defined as a progression-free survival longer than 6 months, and TCR features were additionally tested against progression-free survival and overall survival. Blood samples were analyzed 3 weeks after the start of treatment (second dose) and 6 weeks after the start of treatment. Pretreatment blood TCR-seq was available for about 30 patients, at least one posttreatment blood collection was obtained for some 25 patients, and tumor TCR-seq was available for some 25 patients. Durable clinical benefit was achieved by nine patients but not by the remaining 20. Pretreatment tumor samples, along with matched peripheral blood collected serially before and after atezolizumab treatment, underwent TCR sequencing. An ECOG performance status of 0 or 1 was recorded for the patients, and 0 to 3 prior chemotherapy regimens had been received by the patients. Broader findings and caveats from the paper: At 3 weeks after the start of treatment, tumor-associated TCR clones in peripheral blood had expanded more in patients with durable benefit (n of about 21, p = 0.022). Small sample size (n ≈ 30) and many exploratory analyses mean the results are intended to be hypothesis-generating. A pretreatment peripheral blood TCR clonality below the median was linked to improved progression-free and overall survival.

Worth noting for this clone: Its cognate antigen has yet to be identified. Base qualities are not at hand, and no much larger clone is one base apart.

According to the study, the label for this sample's time point signals: pretreatment peripheral blood. A cohort of about 27 patients with locally advanced or metastatic urothelial carcinoma, treated at Memorial Sloan Kettering on a trial protocol, was included. Peripheral blood mononuclear cells were collected pretreatment and during treatment, with between 1 and 8 total time points obtained per patient. The Qiagen DNeasy Blood extraction kit was used to purify genomic DNA from total PBMCs and tumor samples. PBMCs were collected pretreatment and during treatment, and were isolated and stored as previously described. Synthetic TCR analog templates were spiked into each PCR so that absolute template abundance could be estimated from read counts. The immunoSEQ assay used bias-controlled V and J gene primers to amplify TCRbeta CDR3 regions from genomic DNA. Sequencing of rearranged TCRbeta segments was performed at approximately 20X coverage. The authors' analysis ran thus. Sequencing errors were corrected by clustering, and CDR3s were annotated against IMGT so that V, D and J genes could be assigned. Downstream analyses used only productive TCRbeta rearrangements, leaving out any out-of-frame or stop-codon sequences. To compute clonality, Shannon entropy was normalized by the log of the number of unique productive sequences and then subtracted from one. Fisher's exact test with Benjamini-Hochberg correction, using a cutoff of adjusted p below 0.01, was how clones that differed between time points or between blood and tumor were identified. TCRdb carries this immuneACCESS record with in-frame sequences only. Its versions omit some clonotypes, under half of them owing to an unresolved V gene in the studies checked, with the rest unexplained. The V and J calls and clone size come from that table; D and trimming were worked out from the DNA. In all, the sample holds about 87,000 clones, and 80% to 90% of those were seen once. The top ten constitute 0.97% of the sample.

The CDR3 sequence holds 13 residues, the cysteine and phenylalanine included. The kept DNA is CDR3 alone, 39 bases in frame from the first base. V and J are trimmed by 6 bases and 7 bases, and the gene matches miss 6 bases of the junction. Reading the germline V gene gives CDR1 SNHLY and CDR2 FYNNEI. The V and J segments used are TRBV2 and TRBJ2-7, and TRBD2 aligns with 10 junction nucleotides. The sequence derives from an elderly woman with urothelial cancer. The sample consisted of PBMCs, taken around atezolizumab (anti-PD-L1) treatment. The DNA sequence is given as TGTGCCAGCAGAGCGGGAGGGCCGGGAGAGCAGTACTTC. It translates to CASRAGGPGEQYF.